This is a list of T cell receptor beta chains from one sample in a study of shared clonotypes between healthy human individuals. Sequenced by immunoSEQ multiplex PCR; TCRdb stores in-frame clones only, minus some. The sample lists 2,100,000 or so clones, nearly 97% seen once, with around 0.13% in the top ten. The source material was naive CD4+ T cells sorted from blood. The receptors were gathered from a man younger than 35 in good health. Both conserved end residues are part of each CDR3. Fields, in order: J gene, clone size, D gene, V gene, CDR3 length, CDR3 protein, CDR3 DNA. A D gene is named only where the DNA matches it firmly. Clone size is shown for a subset of rows, as once, few, many or a class of expanded clone.

TRBJ1-5	NA	NA	TRBV2	14	CASVKDSPNQPQHF	TGTGCCAGTGTTAAAGATTCCCCAAATCAGCCCCAGCATTTT
TRBJ1-6	NA	NA	TRBV9	15	CASSVLDRFNSPLHF	TGTGCCAGCAGCGTACTAGACAGGTTTAATTCACCCCTCCACTTT
TRBJ1-4	NA	NA	TRBV30	13	CAWSAGFNEKLFF	TGTGCCTGGTCAGCGGGGTTTAATGAAAAACTGTTTTTT
TRBJ2-1	NA	NA	TRBV30	13	CAWARRSRNEQFF	TGTGCCTGGGCCAGACGTAGCCGGAATGAGCAGTTCTTC
TRBJ2-3	once	TRBD1	TRBV5-4	15	CASSWDRGTADTQYF	TGTGCCAGCAGCTGGGACAGGGGGACGGCAGATACGCAGTATTTT
TRBJ1-6	few	TRBD1	TRBV6-5	14	CASSRQGDNSPLHF	TGTGCCAGCAGCAGACAGGGTGATAATTCACCCCTCCACTTT
TRBJ1-2	NA	TRBD1	TRBV4-1	15	CASSQEDRVNYGYTF	TGCGCCAGCAGCCAAGAGGACAGGGTTAACTATGGCTACACCTTC
TRBJ2-7	NA	NA	TRBV6-1	15	CASSEGRQTDYEQYF	TGTGCCAGCAGTGAAGGTCGCCAGACAGACTACGAGCAGTACTTC
TRBJ1-2	NA	NA	TRBV27	13	CASSFRGGYGYTF	TGTGCCAGCAGTTTCAGGGGTGGCTATGGCTACACCTTC
TRBJ1-6	NA	TRBD1	TRBV6-5	14	CASSYETGFSPLHF	TGTGCCAGCAGTTACGAGACAGGGTTTTCACCCCTCCACTTT
TRBJ2-7	once	NA	TRBV30	14	CAWSVSGFPYEQYF	TGTGCCTGGAGTGTATCAGGGTTCCCCTACGAGCAGTACTTC
TRBJ2-7	once	TRBD1	TRBV19	14	CASSIGPGGYEQYF	TGTGCCAGTAGTATCGGGCCAGGGGGCTACGAGCAGTACTTC
TRBJ2-7	NA	NA	TRBV6-6	14	CASSYSHYTYEQYF	TGTGCCAGCAGTTACTCGCACTATACCTACGAGCAGTACTTC
TRBJ2-5	once	NA	TRBV10-3	12	CASARQVGTQYF	TGTGCCTCAGCCCGACAGGTTGGGACCCAGTACTTC
TRBJ2-7	NA	TRBD1	TRBV28	14	CASSLSGTDYEQYF	TGTGCCAGCAGTCTATCCGGGACAGACTACGAGCAGTACTTC
TRBJ1-1	NA	NA	TRBV29-1	13	CSGSGTLGAEAFF	TGCAGCGGATCCGGGACCCTGGGCGCTGAAGCTTTCTTT
TRBJ2-5	NA	TRBD2	TRBV2	15	CASSESGTRIVSQYF	TGTGCCAGCAGTGAATCTGGGACTAGAATAGTGTCCCAGTACTTC
TRBJ2-3	NA	NA	TRBV9	15	CASSVGRQVPDTQYF	TGTGCCAGCAGCGTAGGGAGGCAGGTACCAGATACGCAGTATTTT
TRBJ2-2	NA	TRBD1	TRBV6-1	15	CASSRTGIDTGELFF	TGTGCCAGCAGTCGGACAGGGATCGACACCGGGGAGCTGTTTTTT
TRBJ2-5	NA	NA	TRBV5-1	13	CASHGGPQETQYF	TGCGCCAGTCACGGGGGACCTCAAGAGACCCAGTACTTC
TRBJ2-4	NA	NA	TRBV5-1	15	CASSLGTRIVDIQYF	TGCGCCAGCAGCCTCGGGACGAGAATAGTGGACATTCAGTACTTC
TRBJ2-3	NA	TRBD2	TRBV9	15	CASSVGDSGGDTQYF	TGTGCCAGCAGCGTAGGAGATAGCGGGGGTGATACGCAGTATTTT
TRBJ2-1	NA	TRBD1	TRBV5-1	16	CASSSTPGQGFNEQFF	TGCGCCAGCAGCTCAACCCCGGGACAGGGGTTCAATGAGCAGTTCTTC
TRBJ2-7	once	NA	TRBV7-8	12	CASSQVGYEQYF	TGTGCCAGCAGCCAAGTGGGCTACGAGCAGTACTTC
TRBJ1-4	NA	NA	TRBV6-5	15	CASSYGRGTNEKLFF	TGTGCCAGCAGTTACGGGCGGGGGACTAATGAAAAACTGTTTTTT
TRBJ2-3	NA	NA	TRBV5-4	15	CASSLARGGTDTQYF	TGTGCCAGCAGCTTGGCTAGGGGGGGCACAGATACGCAGTATTTT
TRBJ1-1	NA	NA	TRBV28	14	CASSLTGKNTEAFF	TGTGCCAGCAGTTTAACAGGAAAGAACACTGAAGCTTTCTTT
TRBJ2-1	NA	NA	TRBV19	12	CASSSAYNEQFF	TGTGCCAGTAGTTCTGCGTACAATGAGCAGTTCTTC
TRBJ1-6	NA	TRBD1	TRBV28	17	CASSTWDRGTYNSPLHF	TGTGCCAGCAGTACGTGGGACAGGGGCACCTATAATTCACCCCTCCACTTT
TRBJ1-1	NA	NA	TRBV5-1	16	CASSLGTGRVNTEAFF	TGCGCCAGCAGCTTGGGAACCGGGAGGGTGAACACTGAAGCTTTCTTT
TRBJ2-7	NA	TRBD1	TRBV10-1	15	CASSESGTGAYEQYF	TGCGCCAGCAGTGAGTCAGGGACAGGGGCCTACGAGCAGTACTTC
TRBJ1-5	once	NA	TRBV6-1	13	CASSEPGSGPQHF	TGTGCCAGCAGTGAACCAGGTTCAGGGCCCCAGCATTTT
TRBJ1-2	NA	NA	TRBV18	16	CASSPLSQNSNYGYTF	TGTGCCAGCTCACCGCTATCACAGAATTCTAACTATGGCTACACCTTC
TRBJ1-1	NA	NA	TRBV7-2	15	CASSLEAGGATEAFF	TGTGCCAGCAGCTTAGAGGCGGGAGGGGCCACTGAAGCTTTCTTT
TRBJ2-3	NA	NA	TRBV14	12	CASSQYADTQYF	TGTGCCAGCAGCCAATACGCAGATACGCAGTATTTT
TRBJ2-3	NA	NA	TRBV4-3	12	CASSQDGQTQYF	TGCGCCAGCAGCCAAGACGGGCAAACGCAGTATTTT
TRBJ1-2	NA	TRBD1	TRBV6-5	15	CASSSDWTGPYGYTF	TGTGCCAGCAGTTCCGATTGGACAGGCCCCTATGGCTACACCTTC
TRBJ2-7	NA	TRBD2	TRBV7-2	16	CASSLAEASGRFEQYF	TGTGCCAGCAGCTTAGCTGAGGCTAGCGGGAGATTCGAGCAGTACTTC
TRBJ2-5	once	TRBD1	TRBV11-3	16	CASSPGGLGQQETQYF	TGTGCCAGCAGCCCAGGGGGCTTGGGACAGCAAGAGACCCAGTACTTC
TRBJ2-3	NA	TRBD2	TRBV5-1	15	CASRVLAQVTDTQYF	TGCGCCAGCAGGGTACTAGCGCAAGTCACAGATACGCAGTATTTT
TRBJ2-7	NA	TRBD1	TRBV28	15	CASSFGDRGPGEQYF	TGTGCCAGCAGTTTCGGTGACAGGGGGCCGGGCGAGCAGTACTTC
TRBJ1-5	NA	NA	TRBV30	14	CAWSVDSLSGPQHF	TGTGCCTGGAGTGTCGACAGCCTTAGCGGGCCCCAGCATTTT
TRBJ2-1	NA	NA	TRBV25-1	16	CASSESVVAEYNEQFF	TGTGCCAGCAGTGAATCTGTGGTAGCGGAATACAATGAGCAGTTCTTC
TRBJ2-7	NA	NA	TRBV6-6	13	CASSYGEEYEQYF	TGTGCCAGCAGCTATGGGGAAGAATACGAGCAGTACTTC
TRBJ2-2	NA	NA	TRBV11-3	16	CASSLNGPFNTGELFF	TGTGCCAGCAGCCTAAACGGACCTTTTAACACCGGGGAGCTGTTTTTT
TRBJ2-3	NA	NA	TRBV9	15	CASSVGVSSTDTQYF	TGTGCCAGCAGCGTAGGAGTTTCCTCCACAGATACGCAGTATTTT
TRBJ2-1	once	TRBD2	TRBV2	13	CASGASGTNEQFF	TGTGCCAGCGGGGCTAGCGGGACCAATGAGCAGTTCTTC